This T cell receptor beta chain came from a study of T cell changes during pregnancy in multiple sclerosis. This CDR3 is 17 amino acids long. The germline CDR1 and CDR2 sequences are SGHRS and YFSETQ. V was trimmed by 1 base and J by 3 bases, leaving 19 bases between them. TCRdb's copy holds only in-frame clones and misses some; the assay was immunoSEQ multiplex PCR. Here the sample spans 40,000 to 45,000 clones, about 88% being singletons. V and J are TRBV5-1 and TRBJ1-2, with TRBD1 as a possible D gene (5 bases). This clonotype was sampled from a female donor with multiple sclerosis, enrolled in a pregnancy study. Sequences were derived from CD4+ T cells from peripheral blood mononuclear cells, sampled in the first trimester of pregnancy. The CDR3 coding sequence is TGCGCCAGCAGCTTGATCTACCCAGACAGCGGGGACTATGGCTACACCTTC. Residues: CASSLIYPDSGDYGYTF.